Listed below are T cell receptor beta chains from one sample, sequenced in a study of neurological immune-mediated disorders. TCRdb ran MiXCR on the 5' RACE reads and lists one entry per CDR3 protein. The sample lists more than 50,000 distinct CDR3 sequences, roughly 5.6% seen once, with around 2.8% in the top ten. Sample: PBMCs. Source of these receptors: a woman under 40 with multiple sclerosis. The CDR3 runs from the conserved cysteine through the conserved F or W. D genes are given only for firm matches. Part of the rows lack a size; the others show once, few, many or a class for expanded clones.

v_gene	d_gene	j_gene	abundance	CDR3nt	CDR3aa
TRBV20-1	NA	TRBJ1-5	few	TGCAGTGCTAGGTGGGACCCCAATCAGCCCCAGCATTTT	CSARWDPNQPQHF
TRBV20-1	NA	TRBJ2-3	many	TGCAGTGCAAAGCCCACCAAGGTGACAGATACGCAGTATTTT	CSAKPTKVTDTQYF
TRBV9	TRBD1	TRBJ1-3	many	TGTGCCAGCAGCGTAGAACAGGGGGCGCCCAGTTTT	CASSVEQGAPSF
TRBV10-3	NA	TRBJ1-1	many	TGTGCCATCGCATCGAGGGGTGTGAACACTGAAGCTTTCTTT	CAIASRGVNTEAFF
TRBV7-3	TRBD1	TRBJ2-5	few	TGTGCCAGCAGCATTACAGGGGGTGCCAACCAAGAGACCCAGTACTTC	CASSITGGANQETQYF
TRBV7-3	NA	TRBJ2-1	many	TGTGCCAGCAGCTTAGCAGGGCTCTCCTACAATGAGCAGTTCTTC	CASSLAGLSYNEQFF
TRBV4-2	TRBD2	TRBJ2-1	few	TGTGCCAGCACTCCGTGGGGGGGTTTATTAATGTCCTACAATGAGCAGTTCTTC	CASTPWGGLLMSYNEQFF
TRBV5-6	NA	TRBJ1-6	few	TGTGCCAGCAGCTTGACCTGGGATTCACCCCTCAACTTT	CASSLTWDSPLNF
TRBV29-1	NA	TRBJ2-7	many	TGCAGCGTCCTTCCTGGGGGGGGCCCCGACGAGCAGTACTTC	CSVLPGGGPDEQYF
TRBV7-6	NA	TRBJ2-2	NA	TGTGCCAGCAGCTTGGGCGGTAGTCACACCGGGGAGCTGTTTTTT	CASSLGGSHTGELFF
TRBV9	NA	TRBJ2-3	few	TGTGCCAGCACCCTGGGGCAAGCCTTAACCACAGATACGCAGTATTTT	CASTLGQALTTDTQYF
TRBV20-1	NA	TRBJ1-5	many	TGCAGTGCTAGTATAACAGGAGGTCAGCCCCAGAATTTT	CSASITGGQPQNF
TRBV5-6	NA	TRBJ2-7	many	TGTGCCAGCAGCCCCGGAGGGACCTACGAGCAGTACTTC	CASSPGGTYEQYF
TRBV5-1	NA	TRBJ2-1	many	TGCGCCAGCAGTGCCCGGAGGGATGAGCAGTTCTTC	CASSARRDEQFF
TRBV5-1	NA	TRBJ1-5	few	TGCGCCAGCAGCTTGGGGCCAGGAACGCAGCCCCAGAATTTT	CASSLGPGTQPQNF
TRBV12-3/TRBV12-4	TRBD1	TRBJ2-2	many	TGTGCCAGCAGTTTTGGGACAGCCTCCCGAACCGACACCGGGGAGCTGTTTTTT	CASSFGTASRTDTGELFF
TRBV2	NA	TRBJ2-7	few	TGTGCCAGCAGGGGCAGGTCGACTTACGAGCAGTACTTC	CASRGRSTYEQYF
TRBV20-1	NA	TRBJ1-3	medium-sized	TGCAGTGCTAGACCCCGTTCGGACAGCTCTGGAAACACCATATATTTT	CSARPRSDSSGNTIYF
TRBV3-1	TRBD2	TRBJ2-5	few	TGTGCCAGCAGCCAAGTAGCGGGTACGCTTCAAGAGACCCAGTACTTC	CASSQVAGTLQETQYF
TRBV20-1	NA	TRBJ1-3	many	TGCGCTGTTAAGTCGGGGGTTGGAAACACCATATATTTT	CAVKSGVGNTIYF
TRBV4-1	NA	TRBJ1-1	NA	TGCGCCAGCAGCCAACCGTCCACAGGTTCTCGGAACACTGAAGCTTTCTTT	CASSQPSTGSRNTEAFF
TRBV3-1	NA	TRBJ1-5	many	TGTGCCAGCAGCCAAGATCACAACAGCAATCAGCCCCAGCATTTT	CASSQDHNSNQPQHF
TRBV5-1	NA	TRBJ2-2	many	TGCGCCAGCAGCTTGCGGGCCCTTCTCTCCTCCACCGGGGAGCTGTTTTTT	CASSLRALLSSTGELFF